These T cell receptor beta chains were read from a single sample in a study of CD8+ T cells in alopecia areata. Clones were sequenced by immunoSEQ multiplex PCR, and TCRdb holds only the in-frame ones, with some missing. The sample lists hundreds of thousands of clones; around 62% were seen once. Here the sequenced sample was CD4+ T cells sorted from blood, taken at week 0. These receptor sequences come from a human donor with alopecia areata. CDR3s include the opening cysteine and the closing phenylalanine or tryptophan. A D gene is named only where the DNA matches it firmly. Clone size is not always given. Where it is, it says once, few, many or a class for expanded clones.

>-|TRBJ2-1|TRBV5-6|11|-
CASSYEYEQFF
TGTGCCAGCAGCTACGAATATGAGCAGTTCTTC
>-|TRBJ2-7|TRBV4-1|17|-
CASSQEKKGLLTFEQYF
TGCGCCAGCAGCCAAGAAAAAAAAGGCCTCTTGACTTTTGAGCAGTACTTC
>few|TRBJ1-6|TRBV16|16|TRBD1
CASSPRGDRANSPLHF
TGTGCCAGCAGCCCTCGAGGGGACAGGGCTAATTCACCCCTCCACTTT
>few|TRBJ1-1|TRBV7-8|13|-
CASSYTSSTEAFF
TGTGCCAGCAGTTATACTTCCAGCACTGAAGCTTTCTTT
>-|TRBJ2-4|TRBV7-9|12|-
CASSPRGDIQYF
TGTGCCAGCAGCCCCCGAGGGGACATTCAGTACTTC
>-|TRBJ1-5|TRBV5-8|13|-
CASSLSILQPQHF
TGTGCCAGCAGCTTGTCCATTCTTCAGCCCCAGCATTTT
>-|TRBJ2-5|TRBV7-8|13|TRBD1
CASSRDRAETQYF
TGTGCCAGCAGCCGAGACAGGGCAGAGACCCAGTACTTC
>-|TRBJ2-3|TRBV10-2|13|-
CASSGPGPNTQYF
TGCGCCAGCAGTGGACCGGGGCCAAATACGCAGTATTTT
>-|TRBJ2-7|TRBV30|14|TRBD1
CAWNRDRGSYEQYF
TGTGCCTGGAACCGGGACAGGGGGTCCTACGAGCAGTACTTC
>-|TRBJ2-1|TRBV7-9|11|-
CASSLSVGQFF
TGTGCCAGCAGCTTATCAGTAGGGCAGTTCTTC
>few|TRBJ2-6|TRBV5-1|16|-
CASSLTTAGGANVLTF
TGCGCCAGCAGCTTGACCACGGCGGGAGGGGCCAACGTCCTGACTTTC
>-|TRBJ2-2|TRBV7-9|15|-
CASSLTDSPAGELFF
TGTGCCAGCAGCTTAACCGACAGTCCGGCCGGGGAGCTGTTTTTT
>few|TRBJ2-5|TRBV30|13|-
CAWSLALQETQYF
TGTGCCTGGAGTTTAGCACTTCAAGAGACCCAGTACTTC
>many|TRBJ2-7|TRBV20-1|11|-
CSALTSYEQYF
TGCAGTGCTCTTACTAGCTACGAGCAGTACTTC
>few|TRBJ2-7|TRBV30|12|TRBD1
CAWSPRGYEQYF
TGTGCCTGGTCACCCAGGGGGTACGAGCAGTACTTC
>-|TRBJ2-5|TRBV29-1|14|-
CSVEVDSYQETQYF
TGCAGCGTTGAGGTGGACTCGTACCAAGAGACCCAGTACTTC
>-|TRBJ2-7|TRBV27|14|TRBD2
CASSRTSGTYEQYF
TGTGCCAGCAGTCGGACTAGCGGTACCTACGAGCAGTACTTC
>-|TRBJ2-1|TRBV5-1|16|TRBD2
CASSPLSGGAHNEQFF
TGCGCCAGCAGCCCCCTTAGCGGGGGCGCCCACAATGAGCAGTTCTTC
>few|TRBJ2-2|TRBV14|14|-
CASSQEDRLRELFF
TGTGCCAGCAGCCAAGAGGACAGACTCCGGGAGCTGTTTTTT
>-|TRBJ2-1|TRBV9|15|TRBD2
CASSSTAGGRNEQFF
TGTGCCAGCAGCTCCACAGCGGGGGGCCGCAATGAGCAGTTCTTC
>-|TRBJ1-6|TRBV6-5|15|-
CASRESSSYNSPLHF
TGTGCCAGCAGAGAAAGCTCGTCCTATAATTCACCCCTCCACTTT
>many|TRBJ1-6|TRBV2|14|TRBD1
CASNPQGVDSPLHF
TGTGCCAGCAACCCTCAGGGGGTTGATTCACCCCTCCACTTT
>many|TRBJ2-3|TRBV29-1|13|TRBD2
CSLKAGEAYTQYF
TGCAGCCTTAAGGCGGGGGAGGCTTATACGCAGTATTTT
>-|TRBJ2-7|TRBV6-5|14|-
CASSYSSGSYEQYF
TGTGCCAGCAGTTACTCGTCCGGTTCCTACGAGCAGTACTTC
>-|TRBJ2-3|TRBV10-3|13|-
CAISIQSTDTQYF
TGTGCCATCAGTATACAGAGCACAGATACGCAGTATTTT
>-|TRBJ2-5|TRBV4-1|14|-
CASSQDRVGETQYF
TGCGCCAGCAGCCAAGATAGGGTGGGCGAGACCCAGTACTTC
>few|TRBJ1-2|TRBV6-5|14|-
CASSYSMGLYGYTF
TGTGCCAGCAGTTACTCGATGGGGCTCTATGGCTACACCTTC
>-|TRBJ1-5|TRBV29-1|12|TRBD1
CSVVQGNQPQHF
TGCAGCGTTGTACAGGGGAATCAGCCCCAGCATTTT
>-|TRBJ2-7|TRBV5-1|15|TRBD2
CASSETSGRQYEQYF
TGCGCCAGCAGCGAAACTAGCGGGAGACAATACGAGCAGTACTTC
>few|TRBJ2-7|TRBV7-8|15|-
CASSTREGSLYEQYF
TGTGCCAGCAGCACCCGCGAGGGAAGCCTCTACGAGCAGTACTTC
>-|TRBJ1-1|TRBV5-1|14|-
CASSLTTRNTEAFF
TGCGCCAGCAGCTTGACCACCCGAAACACTGAAGCTTTCTTT
>-|TRBJ1-5|TRBV9|15|-
CASSVGGHSNQPQHF
TGTGCCAGCAGCGTAGGAGGACATAGCAATCAGCCCCAGCATTTT
>-|TRBJ1-2|TRBV4-1|16|-
CASSRDHRERTYGYTF
TGCGCCAGCAGCCGAGACCACAGGGAGCGTACCTATGGCTACACCTTC
>few|TRBJ2-7|TRBV9|15|TRBD2
CASSVGGTSGYEQYF
TGTGCCAGCAGCGTAGGCGGTACTAGCGGTTACGAGCAGTACTTC
>-|TRBJ2-5|TRBV4-2|16|TRBD2
CASSQDSGRWKETQYF
TGTGCCAGCAGCCAAGATAGCGGGAGGTGGAAAGAGACCCAGTACTTC
>-|TRBJ2-1|TRBV27|15|TRBD1
CASSRQGKSYNEQFF
TGTGCCAGCAGCAGACAGGGGAAGTCCTACAATGAGCAGTTCTTC
>-|TRBJ1-2|TRBV7-9|10|TRBD1
CASSDRACTF
TGTGCCAGCAGCGACAGGGCTTGCACCTTC
>-|TRBJ1-2|TRBV14|13|-
CASSQGFRYGYTF
TGTGCCAGCAGCCAAGGGTTCCGCTATGGCTACACCTTC
>-|TRBJ2-1|TRBV4-1|17|TRBD2
CASSQGTSGGPLNEQFF
TGCGCCAGCAGCCAGGGGACTAGCGGGGGCCCCCTCAATGAGCAGTTCTTC
>-|TRBJ1-1|TRBV9|15|TRBD1
CASSVSGTGGSEAFF
TGTGCCAGCAGCGTCTCCGGGACAGGGGGATCTGAAGCTTTCTTT
>-|TRBJ1-2|TRBV30|17|TRBD1
CAWSVEGQGTSNYGYTF
TGTGCCTGGAGTGTAGAAGGACAGGGAACCTCTAACTATGGCTACACCTTC
>many|TRBJ1-2|TRBV19|14|-
CASSSPGANYGYTF
TGTGCCAGTAGTAGCCCGGGGGCTAACTATGGCTACACCTTC
>-|TRBJ2-3|TRBV18|18|-
CASSPRTQTVVGTDTQYF
TGTGCCAGCTCACCAAGAACCCAAACAGTTGTCGGCACAGATACGCAGTATTTT
>-|TRBJ1-2|TRBV5-1|14|-
CASSLEGRRDGYTF
TGCGCCAGCAGCTTGGAGGGTAGGCGGGATGGCTACACCTTC
>few|TRBJ1-1|TRBV6-6|12|TRBD1
CASKNRGVGAFF
TGTGCCAGCAAGAACAGGGGCGTGGGAGCTTTCTTT
>-|TRBJ2-1|TRBV30|13|TRBD1
CACQDRGLKEQFF
TGTGCCTGCCAGGACAGGGGGCTCAAGGAGCAGTTCTTC
>-|TRBJ2-7|TRBV29-1|16|TRBD1
CSAQKFQTTGGGEQYF
TGCAGCGCCCAAAAATTTCAAACCACAGGGGGCGGAGAGCAGTACTTC
>few|TRBJ2-5|TRBV30|12|-
CAWSGGGETQYF
TGTGCCTGGAGTGGGGGCGGTGAGACCCAGTACTTC
>-|TRBJ2-1|TRBV6-5|15|-
CASRIDTGTGSSQFF
TGTGCCAGCCGCATAGACACAGGAACAGGGTCCTCACAGTTCTTC
>few|TRBJ1-2|TRBV2|15|-
CASSEEAVSNYGYTF
TGTGCCAGCAGTGAAGAGGCGGTTTCAAACTATGGCTACACCTTC
>few|TRBJ1-5|TRBV4-1|19|TRBD1
CASSQYTPTGKFSNQPQHF
TGCGCCAGCAGCCAATACACTCCGACAGGGAAATTCAGCAATCAGCCCCAGCATTTT
>-|TRBJ2-7|TRBV10-2|13|-
CATLPGPNYEQYF
TGCGCCACCCTCCCCGGACCGAATTACGAGCAGTACTTC
>-|TRBJ1-1|TRBV5-1|15|-
CASSLWTGLNTEAFF
TGCGCCAGCAGCTTGTGGACGGGATTGAACACTGAAGCTTTCTTT
>-|TRBJ2-1|TRBV5-4|15|TRBD2
CASSSRAGGYNEQFF
TGTGCCAGCAGCTCCCGAGCGGGGGGATACAATGAGCAGTTCTTC
>few|TRBJ2-1|TRBV7-2|15|-
CASSLDRGQHNEQFF
TGTGCCAGCAGCTTAGATAGGGGCCAGCACAATGAGCAGTTCTTC